A selection of T cell receptor beta chains follows, all from one sample in a study of blood T cell repertoires in COVID-19. Clones were sequenced by immunoSEQ multiplex PCR, and TCRdb holds only the in-frame ones, with some missing. The table shows under 300,000 clones, with roughly 93% occurring only once. The specimen was PBMCs or T cells enriched from blood (not recorded which). These TCRs come from a woman aged 40 to 55 with acute COVID-19. The CDR3 runs from the conserved cysteine through the conserved F or W. The D gene is left open where the match is weak. Only part of the rows carry a size: once, few, many, or a class if the clone is expanded.

clone_size	j_call	v_call	d_call	cdr3_nt	cdr3_aa
NA	TRBJ2-7	TRBV4-3	TRBD1	TGCGCCAGCAGCCAAGCCGGGACAGGAGCCTACGAGCAGTACTTC	CASSQAGTGAYEQYF
NA	TRBJ1-6	TRBV19	NA	TGTGCCAGTAGTATGGTGGGGGCGAACTCACCCCTCCACTTT	CASSMVGANSPLHF
NA	TRBJ2-7	TRBV27	TRBD2	TGTGCCAGCAGTAAGGGTCAGGCGGGAGGAACCTACGAGCAGTACTTC	CASSKGQAGGTYEQYF
NA	TRBJ1-2	TRBV6-5	NA	TGTGCCAGCAGTAGAGGTGGCTATGGCTACACCTTC	CASSRGGYGYTF
NA	TRBJ1-2	TRBV2	NA	TGTGCCAGCATCATCGAGGAGTTAGCTAACTATGGCTACACCTTC	CASIIEELANYGYTF
few	TRBJ2-2	TRBV21-1	NA	TGTGCCAGCAGCCGTCAGGGGGGGCTAGCGGGATCGAACACCGGGGAGCTGTTTTTT	CASSRQGGLAGSNTGELFF
NA	TRBJ1-2	TRBV5-4	NA	TGTGCCAGCAGCTTTCCGGAGAACTATGGCTACACCTTC	CASSFPENYGYTF
NA	TRBJ1-5	TRBV4-1	NA	TGCGCCAGCAGCCAAGGTCACTCGGGGAGCAATCAGCCCCAGCATTTT	CASSQGHSGSNQPQHF
NA	TRBJ1-1	TRBV19	NA	TGTGCCAGTAGTATAGCCCCCTGGGACACCCGGGCCATGAACACTGAAGCTTTCTTT	CASSIAPWDTRAMNTEAFF
NA	TRBJ2-3	TRBV4-3	TRBD2	TGCGCCAGCAGCCAAGAAGGGCTAGCGGGAGGGCCCACAGATACGCAGTATTTT	CASSQEGLAGGPTDTQYF
many	TRBJ1-1	TRBV7-2	TRBD1	TGTGCCAGCAGCCTTAGAGCCGGGACAGGGGCGCTCAACACTGAAGCTTTCTTT	CASSLRAGTGALNTEAFF
NA	TRBJ2-7	TRBV27	NA	TGTGCCAGCAGTACGAGATCCGGCTACGAGCAGTACTTC	CASSTRSGYEQYF
NA	TRBJ1-1	TRBV7-6	NA	TGTGCCAGCACCCCGTCAACAGGGCTGAACACTGAAGCTTTCTTT	CASTPSTGLNTEAFF
NA	TRBJ1-1	TRBV25-1	TRBD1	TGTGCCAGCAGTATCCAGGGGGAGGTGAACACTGAAGCTTTCTTT	CASSIQGEVNTEAFF
NA	TRBJ1-2	TRBV5-5	NA	TGTGCCAGCAGCTTGAGACAGGTGTATGGCTACACCTTC	CASSLRQVYGYTF
NA	TRBJ2-3	TRBV7-8	TRBD2	TGTGCCAGCAGCTCCATAGCGGGAGGGCCGGTAGATACGCAGTATTTT	CASSSIAGGPVDTQYF
NA	TRBJ2-7	TRBV4-2	NA	TGTGCCAGCAGCCGGGACGAAGTGGGGCCGGGGGACTACGAGCAGTACTTC	CASSRDEVGPGDYEQYF
NA	TRBJ1-4	TRBV15	TRBD1	TGTGCCACCAGCAGTGCAGGAACAGGGGATGAAAAACTGTTTTTT	CATSSAGTGDEKLFF
once	TRBJ1-1	TRBV29-1	TRBD1	TGCAGCGTTGAAGGTGGGACAGGGAACACTGAAGCTTTCTTT	CSVEGGTGNTEAFF
NA	TRBJ1-2	TRBV19	TRBD1	TGTGCCAGTACGGAGGGGGCCATAGGGGGCTACACCTTC	CASTEGAIGGYTF
NA	TRBJ1-2	TRBV7-9	TRBD1	TGTGCCAGCAGCGGGGCTACAGGGGTCTATGGCTACACCTTC	CASSGATGVYGYTF
few	TRBJ1-1	TRBV6-5	NA	TGTGCCAGCAGGAGACAAGAGAACACTGAAGCTTTCTTT	CASRRQENTEAFF
once	TRBJ2-5	TRBV5-4	NA	TGTGCCAGCAGCTTGGAAACTTCTCGTCAAGAGACCCAGTACTTC	CASSLETSRQETQYF
NA	TRBJ2-7	TRBV4-1	TRBD1	TGCGCCAGCAGCCCCTCAAGGCGGGACAGGGAAGGGCAGTACTTC	CASSPSRRDREGQYF
NA	TRBJ1-4	TRBV19	NA	TGTGCCAGTAGTTCTGGGGGCGCCGGTGAAAAACTGTTTTTT	CASSSGGAGEKLFF
NA	TRBJ1-5	TRBV6-2/TRBV6-3	TRBD1	TGTGCCAGCAGCCGGACAGGGGTCAATCAGCCCCAGCATTTT	CASSRTGVNQPQHF
NA	TRBJ2-7	TRBV2	NA	TGTGCCAGCACCCCTTACATAAACGAGCAGTACTTC	CASTPYINEQYF
NA	TRBJ1-2	TRBV15	NA	TGTGCCACCAGCAGAGATAACCCCGGTTATGGCTACACCTTC	CATSRDNPGYGYTF
NA	TRBJ1-6	TRBV28	TRBD1	TGTGCCAGCAGTCACGGGGGACAGGTTAATTCACCCCTCCACTTT	CASSHGGQVNSPLHF
NA	TRBJ2-3	TRBV7-3	TRBD2	TGTGCCAGCAGCTTCGGGGCAATAGCGGGGGGCCTGCCAGATACGCAGTATTTT	CASSFGAIAGGLPDTQYF
NA	TRBJ2-1	TRBV4-2	NA	TGTGCCAGCAGAGGAGCTTATGAGCAGTTCTTC	CASRGAYEQFF
NA	TRBJ2-1	TRBV24-1	TRBD2	TGTGCCACCAGTCGATCCGGGACTAACAATGAGCAGTTCTTC	CATSRSGTNNEQFF
NA	TRBJ2-7	TRBV7-9	TRBD1	TGTGCCAGCAGGCCCGGGACAGGGTCCACCACCTACGAGCAGTACTTC	CASRPGTGSTTYEQYF
NA	TRBJ2-3	TRBV5-4	NA	TGTGCCAGCAGCTTCTGGACTAACACAGATACGCAGTATTTT	CASSFWTNTDTQYF
NA	TRBJ2-5	TRBV3-1/TRBV3-2	TRBD2	TGTGCCAGCAGCCAAGGATGGGGCGGGGGGGCCTTCGAGACCCAGTACTTC	CASSQGWGGGAFETQYF
NA	TRBJ2-6	TRBV21-1	NA	TGTGCCAGCAGCACTCCCATCGGGGGCTCTGGGGCCAACGTCCTGACTTTC	CASSTPIGGSGANVLTF
NA	TRBJ2-2	TRBV5-6	TRBD2	TGTGCCAGCATACCGGGACTAGCCGTGAACACCGGGGAGCTGTTTTTT	CASIPGLAVNTGELFF
NA	TRBJ1-5	TRBV3-1/TRBV3-2	NA	TGTGCCAGCAGCGATTATTGGGAGAATCAGCCCCAGCATTTT	CASSDYWENQPQHF
NA	TRBJ2-1	TRBV7-7	TRBD2	TGTGCTAGCAGCTTATCCCCACCGGCGGGAGGCCCATACAATGAGCAGTTCTTC	CASSLSPPAGGPYNEQFF
NA	TRBJ1-6	TRBV7-2	TRBD1	TGTGCCAGCAGCTTAGAGGGACAGAACTATAATTCACCCCTCCACTTT	CASSLEGQNYNSPLHF
NA	TRBJ2-7	TRBV6-2/TRBV6-3	TRBD2	TGTGCCAGCAGCTTACCTAGCGGGAGGCCCTCCTACGAGCAGTACTTC	CASSLPSGRPSYEQYF
NA	TRBJ2-2	TRBV11-3	NA	TGTGCCAGCAGCTTAGGTTCCCGGGACTCTCTTAAGAACACCGGGGAGCTGTTTTTT	CASSLGSRDSLKNTGELFF
NA	TRBJ2-7	TRBV6-2/TRBV6-3	TRBD2	TGTGCCAGCAGTTACTCACCCTCCTATAGCGGGAGAAACTTCTACGAGCAGTACTTC	CASSYSPSYSGRNFYEQYF
NA	TRBJ1-1	TRBV5-1	NA	TGCGCCAGCAGCCGGGGGGAGGGCATCACTGAAGCTTTCTTT	CASSRGEGITEAFF
NA	TRBJ1-1	TRBV3-1/TRBV3-2	TRBD1	TGTGCCAGCAGCCAAGGGGACAGAAAGAACACTGAAGCTTTCTTT	CASSQGDRKNTEAFF
NA	TRBJ2-7	TRBV5-4	TRBD2	TGTGCCAGCAGCTGGCAAGCGGGAGGACCCTACGAGCAGTACTTC	CASSWQAGGPYEQYF
NA	TRBJ2-2	TRBV19	TRBD2	TGTGCCAGTAGTCCTCTCCAGGGAGGGACCGGGGAGCTGTTTTTT	CASSPLQGGTGELFF